These T cell receptor beta chains were read from a single sample in a study of read filtering for tumor transcriptome and immune sequencing. From the reads, TCRdb called clonotypes with MiXCR, one entry per CDR3 protein. The table includes 100,000 to 150,000 distinct CDR3 sequences, about 12% detected once. The source material was a population of CD138-negative cells sorted from bone marrow. The receptors derive from a donor over 35 with multiple myeloma. The CDR3 runs from the conserved cysteine through the conserved F or W. A D gene is named only where the DNA matches it firmly. A row's size may be missing; if present it is once, few, many or a size class.

size,J,D,V,DNA,CDR3
many,TRBJ2-1,.,TRBV6-1,TGTGCCAGCAGTGTTAGCGGCAACACCTACAATGAGCAGTTCTTC,CASSVSGNTYNEQFF
many,TRBJ2-7,.,TRBV19,TGTGCCAGTAGTACTTGGGGAAACGAGCAGTACTTC,CASSTWGNEQYF
many,TRBJ1-1,.,TRBV27,TGTGCCAGCAGTGAGTTGAGGACAGCGAACACTGAAGCTTTCTTT,CASSELRTANTEAFF
many,TRBJ2-1,TRBD2,TRBV10-1,TGCGCCAGCAGTGGGGCAGCGGGAGTGGCCAATGAGCAGTTCTTC,CASSGAAGVANEQFF
many,TRBJ2-7,.,TRBV6-1,TGTGCCAGCAGTGACCAGGGCGACTACTACGAGCAGTACTTC,CASSDQGDYYEQYF
many,TRBJ2-1,.,TRBV6-1,TGTGCCAGCAGTGAAGGGAGGAGTGAGCAGTCCTTC,CASSEGRSEQSF
many,TRBJ2-1,TRBD1,TRBV20-1,TGCAGTGCTAGACCGAGTTCCGTGGGACAGGGGGCGAGAAATGAGCAGTTCTTC,CSARPSSVGQGARNEQFF
many,TRBJ2-5,.,TRBV29-1,TGCAGCGTAGAGGAGCTAAAGACCCAGTACTTC,CSVEELKTQYF
many,TRBJ2-2,.,TRBV4-3,TGCGCCAGCAGCCAAGATGGGAAGGGGAATACCGGGGAGCTGTTTTTT,CASSQDGKGNTGELFF
many,TRBJ1-2,TRBD1,TRBV5-5,TGTGCCAGCAGGAGAAGTAGGGGGCTTTATGGCTACACCTTC,CASRRSRGLYGYTF
many,TRBJ1-1,TRBD1,TRBV29-1,TGCAGCGTGTTTAAACAGGGGACTGAAGCTTTCTTT,CSVFKQGTEAFF
many,TRBJ2-3,TRBD2,TRBV19,TGTGCCAGTAACCCTAGCGGGAGACGCACAGATACGCAGTATTTT,CASNPSGRRTDTQYF
many,TRBJ2-7,TRBD2,TRBV19,TGTGCCAGTAGGACTAGCGGGATCTCCTACGAGCAGTACTTC,CASRTSGISYEQYF
many,TRBJ2-7,TRBD2,TRBV5-1,TGCGCCAGCAGCGACGGGACTAGCGGGAGCGAGCAGTACTTC,CASSDGTSGSEQYF
many,TRBJ2-1,TRBD1,TRBV15,TGTGTCACCAGCAACTCCGGGACAGCCATCTACAATGAGCAGTTCTTC,CVTSNSGTAIYNEQFF
.,TRBJ2-2,.,TRBV19,TGTGCCAGTAGTATCATGGTCACCGGGGAGCTGTTTTTT,CASSIMVTGELFF
many,TRBJ2-1,TRBD1,TRBV20-1,TGCAGTGCTAGAGCGGTAGGGGGACAGGGGTACAATGAGCAGTTCTTC,CSARAVGGQGYNEQFF
many,TRBJ2-1,TRBD2,TRBV2,TGTGCCAGCAGTGAGCACGGGAGGGGCTACAATGAGCAGTTCTTC,CASSEHGRGYNEQFF
many,TRBJ2-7,TRBD2,TRBV20-1,TGCAGTGCTAATCGGGAGGGCCTGTACGAGCAGTACTTC,CSANREGLYEQYF
many,TRBJ1-1,TRBD1,TRBV20-1,TGCAGTGCTAGAGGGATGGTAGGGGGCGAGGGGATGAACACTGAAGCTTTCTTT,CSARGMVGGEGMNTEAFF
many,TRBJ2-3,TRBD2,TRBV6-5,TGTGCCAGCAGACTTAGCGGGGCTAGCACAGATACGCAGTATTTT,CASRLSGASTDTQYF
many,TRBJ1-4,.,TRBV20-1,TGCAGTGCTAGAGATCCGGGCCATAATGAAAAACTGTTTTTT,CSARDPGHNEKLFF
.,TRBJ2-3,.,TRBV7-9,TGTGCCAGCAGCGCCCGGGACTTCGCTCAAGATACGCAGTATTTT,CASSARDFAQDTQYF
many,TRBJ1-5,TRBD1,TRBV24-1,TGTGCCACCGGCTCCCGACAGGGCCTTCAGCCCCAGCATTTT,CATGSRQGLQPQHF
many,TRBJ2-2,.,TRBV2,TGTGCCAGCAGTGAAAAGGGGTTCGGCGGGGAGCTGTTTTTT,CASSEKGFGGELFF
.,TRBJ2-1,.,TRBV9,TGTGCCAGCAGCGTAGGGGGGAATTCCTACAATGAGCAGTTCTTC,CASSVGGNSYNEQFF
.,TRBJ2-3,TRBD2,TRBV4-3,TGCGCCAGCAGCATAGCGGGAGCGAACACAGATACGCAGTATTTT,CASSIAGANTDTQYF
few,TRBJ2-3,TRBD1,TRBV29-1,TGCAGCTTGGACAGGGCGGCAGATACGCAGTATTTT,CSLDRAADTQYF
many,TRBJ1-1,.,TRBV29-1,TGCAGCGCGGGACATTTGAACACTGAAGCTTTCTTT,CSAGHLNTEAFF
many,TRBJ2-1,.,TRBV29-1,TGCAGCGTTGACTATCAGCCCAATGAGCAGTTCTTC,CSVDYQPNEQFF
many,TRBJ2-3,TRBD2,TRBV20-1,TGCAGTGCCAGATCTAGCGGGAGGGCAGATACGCAGTATTTT,CSARSSGRADTQYF
many,TRBJ2-1,.,TRBV24-1,TGTGCCACCAGTGATTTAGGGCCTAGCTCCTACAATGAGCAGTTCTTC,CATSDLGPSSYNEQFF